The source of this T cell receptor (beta chain) is a study of blood T cell repertoires in COVID-19. About the research overall: T cells, B-cell-depleted T cells, or PBMCs supplied cDNA or gDNA.

Seattle patient enrollment occurred during active infection, with longitudinal follow-up thereafter. How the authors handled the data: Amplification of reference gene primers provided the estimated nucleated cell counts. Assay: immunoSEQ multiplex PCR; the TCRdb copy retains only in-frame clones and omits some. Clone size and the V and J calls come from that table; the DNA yielded D and trimming. The sample has around 150,000 clones, roughly 89% seen once; the top ten hold 8.5% to 9%. The CDR3 totals 14 residues. The V and J ends lost 6 bases and 4 bases respectively, with 13 bases between them. CDR1 and CDR2 from the germline V gene are MNHEY and SVGAGI.

The sample was peripheral blood. V usage is TRBV6-5 and J usage is TRBJ1-5; D perhaps matches TRBD1 (5 bases). The TCR originated in a man aged 30 to 39 with COVID-19, enrolled during active disease. The DNA of the CDR3 is TGTGCCAGCAGCCTAAACGGGGGAAATCAGCCCCAGCATTTT. Translating gives CASSLNGGNQPQHF.